The rows below give T cell receptor beta chains drawn from one sample of a study of T-cell reconstitution after alpha-beta-depleted transplantation in children. MiXCR was run by TCRdb on the PCR reads, yielding one entry per CDR3 protein. The sample records more than 550,000 distinct CDR3 sequences, 10% to 13% being singletons. The sequences come from PBMCs from the stem cell graft donor, collected from the stem cell graft. The source of these receptors is a human donor who donated a stem cell graft to a child with acute myeloid leukemia. The CDR3 runs from the conserved cysteine through the conserved F or W. Each record gives: CDR3 length, V gene, CDR3 protein.

>16|TRBV5-5
CASSLVSRRVDGELFF
>16|TRBV6-2/TRBV6-3
CASSYYWDNSYNEQFF
>14|TRBV12-3/TRBV12-4
CASSPGDQTREQYF
>15|TRBV7-9
CASSLWTGSTDTQYF
>15|TRBV20-1
CSARDFRPNTGELFF
>14|TRBV20-1
CSARDPLVGDTQYF
>16|TRBV20-1
CCASRLAERLKNIQYF
>14|TRBV6-4
CASSDSPTTGELFF
>13|TRBV10-3
CAIMRGLQETQYF
>16|TRBV29-1
CSSRGLAGKGWETQYF
>15|TRBV4-3
CASSASGRATDTQYF
>15|TRBV20-1
CSARPGAGGSDTQYF
>15|TRBV12-3/TRBV12-4
CASSGGLAGSGEQFF
>14|TRBV19
CASSTREGPYEQYF
>15|TRBV7-9
CASSPGTLLNTEAFF
>17|TRBV11-2
CASSLLLPLSSGNTIYF
>14|TRBV7-9
CASSLVRGNEKLFF
>17|TRBV15
CATSSSRTGRGWETQYF
>17|TRBV10-3
CADRGKEPGLAGHLPGF
>12|TRBV20-1
CSARGALWEQYF
>15|TRBV6-2/TRBV6-3
CASSSTSGFSYEQYF
>12|TRBV10-2
CASEPDTGELFF
>15|TRBV20-1
CSAHRRVPGANVLTF
>15|TRBV5-6
CASSLAVPRGYEQYF
>13|TRBV7-9
CASSLETATEAFF
>15|TRBV5-1
CASSLEGMGSYEQYF
>17|TRBV28
CASTGQNFRSGANVLTF
>16|TRBV30
CAWNRGDFSSYNEQFF
>14|TRBV5-1
CASSRESAHTEAFF
>15|TRBV5-1
CASSLTTGADTEAFF
>15|TRBV6-1
CASSWTGQGGETQYF
>12|TRBV5-1
CASSLVEREQYF
>13|TRBV5-1
CASSRTGLEEQYF
>12|TRBV20-1
CSARDIGTEQFF
>16|TRBV5-1
CASSSGGGGVADTQYF
>15|TRBV9
CASSPRTSGIYEQYF